The 3 T cell receptor beta chains below all came from one sample that was sequenced in a study of blood T cell repertoires in COVID-19. Only in-frame clones appear in the TCRdb table, and some are missing; sequencing was by immunoSEQ multiplex PCR. The sample includes 200,000 to 300,000 clones, about nine tenths of them seen just once. Material for sequencing was peripheral blood. These TCRs come from a person under 35 with COVID-19, enrolled during active disease.

The rearrangement links TRBV29-1 to TRBJ1-1, with D perhaps matching TRBD1 (5 bases). The V end was cut by 6 bases, the J end by 5 bases, with 10 bases between. Germline CDR1 is SQVTM and CDR2 is ANQGSEA. The length of the CDR3 is 11 residues. This CDR3 is CSVPRGTEAFF. For the CDR3, the DNA is TGCAGCGTCCCCCGGGGGACTGAAGCTTTCTTT. Complete variable domain (other parts from reference TRBV29-1 and TRBJ1-1): SAVISQKPSRDICQRGTSLTIQCQVDSQVTMMFWYRQQPGQSLTLIATANQGSEATYESGFVIDKFPISRPNLTFSTLTVSNMSPEDSSIYLCSVPRGTEAFFGQGTRLTVV.

Only one count was recorded for this clone. The V and J genes are TRBV10-1 and TRBJ1-2; TRBD1 matches 7 bases. CDR3 size: 13 residues. CDR1 is WNHNN and CDR2 is SYGVQD in the germline V gene (reference sequence). The V gene end was trimmed by 5 bases and the J gene end by 7 bases; junction bases not matched to a gene: 7. Here the CDR3 DNA reads TGCGCCAGCAGTCCAGGGGGAGCGGGTGGCTACACCTTC. Encoded protein: CASSPGGAGGYTF.

The chain couples TRBV9 to TRBJ2-2; 8 positions match TRBD1. Germline V lookup: CDR1 SGDLS, CDR2 YYNGEE. V shed 4 bases and J 5 bases; nucleotides not matched to a gene: 7. The CDR3 is made up of 15 amino acids. The CDR3 DNA is TGTGCCAGCAGCCGAGGACAGGGCGGTACCGGGGAGCTGTTTTTT. Encoded protein: CASSRGQGGTGELFF.